Listed below are T cell receptor beta chains from one sample, sequenced in a study of identical twins' blood T cells. Using its own MiXCR run on the 5' RACE reads, TCRdb lists one record per CDR3 protein. Here the sample spans about 370,000 distinct CDR3 sequences, roughly 31% being singletons. The sequenced sample consisted of PBMCs. The receptors derive from a woman between 18 and 50 years old in good health. Each CDR3 is given with its conserved first and last residue. D genes are given only for firm matches. Clone size appears in some rows only: once, few, many, or a class for an expanded clone.

J | V | D | size | DNA | CDR3
TRBJ1-5 | TRBV28 | NA | NA | TGTGCCAGCAGTTTTAGGAGCCGTCAGCCCCAGCATTTT | CASSFRSRQPQHF
TRBJ2-2 | TRBV20-1 | NA | few | TGCAGTGCGAGACCGGGAGCAGTCACCGGGGAGCTGTTTTTT | CSARPGAVTGELFF
TRBJ1-1 | TRBV27 | NA | once | TGTGCCAGCAGTTCGGCCGGGACACGGAGCACTGAAGCTTTCTTT | CASSSAGTRSTEAFF
TRBJ2-6 | TRBV11-1 | NA | once | TGTGCCGGCAGCTTCTCAGGGAGTGGGGCCAACGTCCTGACTTTC | CAGSFSGSGANVLTF
TRBJ1-1 | TRBV29-1 | NA | many | TGCAGCGTTGGTCGGGACACTGAAGCTTTCTTT | CSVGRDTEAFF
TRBJ1-6 | TRBV27 | TRBD1 | few | TGTGCCAGCAGCAGGACAGGGGGGTATAATTCACCCCTCCACTTT | CASSRTGGYNSPLHF
TRBJ2-7 | TRBV20-1 | TRBD2 | few | TGCAGTGCTAGAGATGCGACTAGCGGGGGAGAATCTACCTACGAGCAGTACTTC | CSARDATSGGESTYEQYF
TRBJ2-2 | TRBV11-2 | NA | many | TGTGCCAGCAGTTTAGCCGGGGAGCTGTTTTTT | CASSLAGELFF
TRBJ2-2 | TRBV9 | NA | NA | TGTGCCAGCAGCGTAGTAGGGGGTCAACCCGGGGAGCTGTTTTTT | CASSVVGGQPGELFF
TRBJ1-1 | TRBV12-5 | NA | NA | TGTGCTAGTGGCCTATTCGGGACAATTGCGCGAGCTTTCTTT | CASGLFGTIARAFF
TRBJ2-1 | TRBV5-5 | TRBD2 | NA | TGTGCCAGCGGCTTCGGGGGGACCCAATACAATGAGCAGTTCTTC | CASGFGGTQYNEQFF
TRBJ1-1 | TRBV6-4 | NA | NA | TGTGCCAGCAGTGATGACGGGGTCAGGCACACTGAAGCTTTCTTT | CASSDDGVRHTEAFF
TRBJ2-3 | TRBV9 | TRBD2 | many | TGTGCCAGCAGCCCCCTTATACTAGCGGGAGTAACAGATACGCAGTATTTT | CASSPLILAGVTDTQYF
TRBJ2-1 | TRBV19 | NA | NA | TGTGCCAGTAGTATTGAACAGGGTACTTACAATGAGCAGTTCTTC | CASSIEQGTYNEQFF
TRBJ1-4 | TRBV20-1 | TRBD1 | few | TGCAGTGCTAGACCGACAGGGTTTGAAAAACTGTTTTTT | CSARPTGFEKLFF
TRBJ1-2 | TRBV10-3 | TRBD1 | NA | TGTGCCATCAGTGAGCCGGACAGGACCTTCTATGGCTACACCTTC | CAISEPDRTFYGYTF
TRBJ1-4 | TRBV5-1 | NA | NA | TGCGCCAGCAGCTTGGCCGCTCCGGGGTTTGATGAAAAACTGTTTTTT | CASSLAAPGFDEKLFF
TRBJ1-1 | TRBV20-1 | TRBD1 | once | TGCAGTGCGCGGAGAGACAGGGGGAACGCTGAAGCTTTCTTT | CSARRDRGNAEAFF
TRBJ2-7 | TRBV20-1 | TRBD2 | many | TGCAGTGCTAGAGATCGACTAGCGGGCTTTTCCCACGAGCAGTACTTC | CSARDRLAGFSHEQYF
TRBJ1-3 | TRBV2 | TRBD1 | NA | TGTGCCAGCAAGGGCCTGACAGGGGGATTTAACACCATATATTTT | CASKGLTGGFNTIYF